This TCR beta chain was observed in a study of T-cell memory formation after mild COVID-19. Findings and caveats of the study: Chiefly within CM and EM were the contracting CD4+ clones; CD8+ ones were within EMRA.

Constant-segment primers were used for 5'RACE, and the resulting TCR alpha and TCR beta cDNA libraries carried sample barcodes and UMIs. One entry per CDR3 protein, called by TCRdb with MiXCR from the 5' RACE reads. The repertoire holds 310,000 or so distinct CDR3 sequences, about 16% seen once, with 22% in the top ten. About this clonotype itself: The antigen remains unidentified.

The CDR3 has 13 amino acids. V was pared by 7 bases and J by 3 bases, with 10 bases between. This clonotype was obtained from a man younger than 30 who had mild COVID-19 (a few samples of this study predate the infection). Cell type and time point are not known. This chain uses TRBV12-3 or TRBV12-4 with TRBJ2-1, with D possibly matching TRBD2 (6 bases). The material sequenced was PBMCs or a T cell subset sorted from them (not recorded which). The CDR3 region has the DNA TGTGCCAGCAATCGGGGGTTCTACAATGAGCAGTTCTTC. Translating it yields CASNRGFYNEQFF.